This T cell receptor (beta chain) was sequenced during a study of CD8+CD57+ T cells in acquired aplastic anemia. Study overall: Isolated CD4+ and CD8+ cells, once sorted, yielded DNA averaging approximately 3 ug. General study points: Patients and controls were found to share more than 25 CD8+ CDR3 sequences.

Flow cytometry had shown expanded CD8+CD57+ cells in the patients chosen for sequencing. There was no therapy given to any patient before the blood sampling took place. Genomic DNA, the template, was used for profiling of the TCR beta VDJ and CDR3. Each CDR3 protein is one row after TCRdb ran MiXCR on the reads. The sample shows around 200,000 distinct CDR3 sequences, less than 50% of them seen only once. Looked up from germline, CDR1 is SQVTM and CDR2 is ANQGSEA. After removal of 0 bases from V and 0 bases from J, the junction contained 7 bases not matched to a gene. The CDR3 is made up of 16 amino acids. Comments on this clonotype: Its target is not known.

This TCR was sampled from a human donor with aplastic anemia. The V gene is TRBV29-1, the J gene TRBJ1-1, with 7 bases identical to TRBD1. The sample was sorted CD4+, CD8+, or CD8+CD57+ T cells (not recorded which) from PBMCs. The CDR3 sequence: CSVEDRQGEMNTEAFF. CDR3 DNA: TGCAGCGTTGAAGATAGGCAGGGGGAGATGAACACTGAAGCTTTCTTT.